These 2 T cell receptor beta chains came from one sample sequenced in a study of CD8 T cells in Susac syndrome. An amount of RNA that ranged from about 0.45 to 1 ug was reverse transcribed with random hexamers. TCRdb processed the immunoSEQ multiplex PCR reads anew with MiXCR; each CDR3 protein has one entry. The data contain just over 150,000 distinct CDR3 sequences, nearly 97% of them singletons. The specimen sequenced was CD8+ T cells from PBMCs. These receptors all come from a human donor with multiple sclerosis.

This rearrangement joins TRBV29-1 to TRBJ1-1; TRBD1 matches 8 bases. This CDR3 comprises 13 residues. V shed 7 bases and J 1 base; nucleotides not matched to a gene: 5. Germline assignment: CDR1 SQVTM and CDR2 ANQGSEA. CDR3 sequence reads: CSAAGTGNTEAFF. The DNA of the CDR3 is TGCAGCGCCGCCGGGACAGGGAACACTGAAGCTTTCTTT. Drawing the rest from reference TRBV29-1 and TRBJ1-1, the complete variable domain is SAVISQKPSRDICQRGTSLTIQCQVDSQVTMMFWYRQQPGQSLTLIATANQGSEATYESGFVIDKFPISRPNLTFSTLTVSNMSPEDSSIYLCSAAGTGNTEAFFGQGTRLTVV.

This clonotype was seen a single time. This chain joins TRBV27 and TRBJ2-1; no firm D call. Germline CDR1 and CDR2: MNHEY and SMNVEV (reference sequence). Trimming removed 2 bases from V and 7 bases from J, with 9 bases in between. CDR3 length equals 13 residues. The CDR3 loop is CASSLGPSNEQFF. The CDR3 DNA reads TGTGCCAGCAGTTTAGGTCCCTCGAATGAGCAGTTCTTC.